Listed here are 17 T cell receptor beta chains from one sample, sequenced in a study of shared clonotypes between healthy human individuals. Only in-frame clones appear in the TCRdb table, and some are missing; sequencing was by immunoSEQ multiplex PCR. The sample yields hundreds of thousands of clones, approximately 95% seen once. Only CD45RO-negative cells positively selected for CCR7 counted as naive CD8 cells, so terminally differentiated effector memory CD45RA+ cells were excluded. Material for sequencing was naive CD8+ T cells sorted from blood. Receptors were obtained from a woman aged 30 to 39 in good health.

The V and J genes are TRBV25-1 and TRBJ2-5; D could derive from TRBD1 or TRBD2 (5 bases each). CDR3 size: 12 residues. V was trimmed by 1 base and J by 11 bases, leaving 11 bases between them. CDR1 is MGHDK, CDR2 SYGVNS, per germline. CDR3 in amino acids: CASSEFVGEQYF. In DNA, the CDR3 is TGTGCCAGCAGTGAATTTGTAGGGGAGCAGTACTTC.

The genes are TRBV19 and TRBJ2-7; possibly TRBD2 for D (5 bases). Germline lookup yields CDR1 LNHDA and CDR2 SQIVND (reference sequence). V lost 0 bases and J lost 2, with 14 bases in between. CDR3 size: 16 residues. The chain's CDR3 is CASSIDLGLTPYEQYF. The CDR3 region has the DNA TGTGCCAGTAGTATAGACCTAGGACTTACTCCCTACGAGCAGTACTTC.

This chain uses TRBV7-9 with TRBJ2-3, with 12 bases lining up with TRBD2. CDR1 is SEHNR and CDR2 is FQNEAQ in the germline V gene (reference sequence). Trimming removed 5 bases from V and 5 bases from J; junction bases left unmatched: 11. The CDR3 sequence is 17 residues long. The CDR3 nucleotides are TGTGCCAGCAGCCCCGAATCTAGCGGGAGGGTTATAGATACGCAGTATTTT. Amino acids: CASSPESSGRVIDTQYF.

The chain combines TRBV11-2 with TRBJ2-2, with D unresolved. The germline V gene encodes CDR1 SGHAT and CDR2 FQNNGV. Trimming took off 4 bases at V and 4 bases at J, with 16 bases between the two ends. This CDR3 contains 16 residues. CDR3 sequence reads: CASSSSLTGGTGELFF. Here the CDR3 DNA reads TGTGCCAGCAGCTCCTCCTTGACGGGTGGCACCGGGGAGCTGTTTTTT.

The genes are TRBV28 and TRBJ1-2, with a weak D call TRBD1 (6 bases). In germline, CDR1 is MDHEN, CDR2 SYDVKM. V lost 6 bases, J lost 4 bases, and 12 bases lay in between. This CDR3 comprises 13 residues. The CDR3 region is CASRDGQSYGYTF. CDR3 nucleotides: TGTGCCAGCAGAGACGGACAGTCCTATGGCTACACCTTC.

The chain couples TRBV5-1 to TRBJ2-3; 12 nucleotides align to TRBD2. V lost 5 bases and J lost 0; bases outside the gene matches: 10. The CDR3 loop spans 18 amino acids. CDR1 and CDR2 from the germline V gene are SGHRS and YFSETQ. CDR3 loop: CASSSLAGGRSSTDTQYF. In DNA form, the CDR3 reads TGCGCCAGCAGTTCGCTAGCGGGAGGGAGGTCTAGCACAGATACGCAGTATTTT.

The chain recombines TRBV5-1 with TRBJ1-2; the match to TRBD1 covers 8 bases. This CDR3 is 18 amino acids long. Germline CDR1 reads SGHRS; CDR2 reads YFSETQ. Trimming removed 1 base from V and 3 bases from J; junction bases left unmatched: 14. CDR3 DNA sequence: TGCGCCAGCAGCTTGAATCAGGGGGCGCATAATCTTGACTATGGCTACACCTTC. Translation gives CASSLNQGAHNLDYGYTF.

The rearrangement joins TRBV5-8 to TRBJ2-7, with D maybe TRBD1 (6 bases). V shed 0 bases and J shed 6 bases, with 10 bases lying between them. This CDR3 has 13 residues. Germline V CDR1 and CDR2: SGHTS, YDEGEE. The CDR3 spells CASSLVTGSEQYF. As DNA, the CDR3 is TGTGCCAGCAGCTTGGTGACAGGAAGCGAGCAGTACTTC.

This chain joins TRBV29-1 and TRBJ1-3, with 8 bases fitting TRBD1. With 4 bases clipped from V and 4 bases from J, the junction kept 3 bases outside the gene matches. Germline V gene data show CDR1 as SQVTM and CDR2 as ANQGSEA. The length of the CDR3 is 13 residues. CDR3 coding DNA: TGCAGCGTTGCAGGGGGCGTGGGAAACACCATATATTTT. Translated, it gives CSVAGGVGNTIYF.

The chain joins TRBV5-6 to TRBJ1-2; no clear D gene. V was pared by 4 bases and J by 4 bases, with 8 bases between. From germline, CDR1 is SGHDT and CDR2 YYEEEE. CDR3 length: 12 residues. In DNA, the CDR3 is TGTGCCAGCAGCGGTTATCCCTATGGCTACACCTTC. It codes for CASSGYPYGYTF.

This rearrangement joins TRBV13 to TRBJ2-7; 8 bases map to TRBD2. V shed 5 bases and J 2 bases; nucleotides not matched to a gene: 11. This CDR3 region has 16 residues. CDR1 is PRHDT and CDR2 is FYEKMQ in the germline V gene (reference sequence). DNA for the CDR3: TGTGCCAGCAGCCCTGCGGGGGGCGGGGGTACCTACGAGCAGTACTTC. Its protein product is CASSPAGGGGTYEQYF.

The chain joins TRBV27 to TRBJ2-7; 9 bases agree with TRBD1. Germline-derived CDR1 and CDR2 are MNHEY and SMNVEV (reference sequence). Trimming cost V 2 bases and J 6 bases; bases outside gene matches: 5. The CDR3 length is 14 residues. In nucleotides, the CDR3 is TGTGCCAGCAGTTTACTGGGACAGGGTAGCGAGCAGTACTTC. Its translation is CASSLLGQGSEQYF.

The V and J genes are TRBV4-1 and TRBJ2-7; D might be TRBD1 (5 bases). From germline, CDR1 is MGHRA and CDR2 YSYEKL. The V gene lost 1 base and the J gene lost 5 bases, with 9 bases spanning the gap. The CDR3 spans 13 residues. CDR3 DNA: TGCGCCAGCAGCCAAGCTTCAGGGCACGAGCAGTACTTC. Translated, it gives CASSQASGHEQYF.

The V and J genes are TRBV28 and TRBJ2-3, with 12 bases aligning to TRBD1. Trimming took 3 bases from V and 4 from J; bases not matched to a gene: 2. This CDR3 is built from 15 residues. Per the germline V gene, CDR1 is MDHEN and CDR2 is SYDVKM. CDR3 nucleotide sequence: TGTGCCAGCAGTTTTGGGACAGGGGGCCCAGATACGCAGTATTTT. Translation gives CASSFGTGGPDTQYF. The whole variable domain, filled in from reference TRBV28 and TRBJ2-3, reads DVKVTQSSRYLVKRTGEKVFLECVQDMDHENMFWYRQDPGLGLRLIYFSYDVKMKEKGDIPEGYSVSREKKERFSLILESASTNQTSMYLCASSFGTGGPDTQYFGPGTRLTVL.

J is TRBJ1-1 and V is TRBV4-1; D gene ambiguous. Trimming removed 0 bases at V and 6 bases at J, with 8 bases between. Germline CDR1 is MGHRA and CDR2 is YSYEKL. The length of the CDR3 is 13 residues. The CDR3 region is CASSQDWASEAFF. In nucleotides, the CDR3 is TGCGCCAGCAGCCAAGATTGGGCCTCTGAAGCTTTCTTT.

This chain connects TRBV27 to TRBJ2-7; D is unresolved. Germline assignment: CDR1 MNHEY and CDR2 SMNVEV (reference sequence). V was shortened by 6 bases and J by 2 bases, with 14 bases between the two germline ends. The CDR3 extends over 14 amino acids. This CDR3 reads CASRSPGITYEQYF. The CDR3 DNA reads as TGTGCCAGCAGGTCCCCTGGGATCACCTACGAGCAGTACTTC.

V gene TRBV9 combines with J gene TRBJ2-5; TRBD2 is a possible D gene (6 bases). This CDR3 has 16 amino acids. Germline CDR1 reads SGDLS; CDR2 reads YYNGEE. The V end was cut by 0 bases, the J end by 0 bases, with 12 bases between. CDR3 amino acids: CASSVELAPNQETQYF. The CDR3 nucleotides are TGTGCCAGCAGCGTAGAACTAGCCCCTAACCAAGAGACCCAGTACTTC.